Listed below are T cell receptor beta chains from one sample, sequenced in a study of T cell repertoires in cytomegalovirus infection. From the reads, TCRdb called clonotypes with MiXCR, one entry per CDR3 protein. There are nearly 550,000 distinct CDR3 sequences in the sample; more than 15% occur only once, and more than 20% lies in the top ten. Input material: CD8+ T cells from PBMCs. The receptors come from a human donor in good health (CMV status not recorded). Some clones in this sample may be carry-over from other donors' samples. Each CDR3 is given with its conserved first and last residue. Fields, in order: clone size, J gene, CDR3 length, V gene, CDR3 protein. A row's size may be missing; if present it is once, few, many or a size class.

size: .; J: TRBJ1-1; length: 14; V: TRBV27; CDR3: CASSFKMTHTEAFF
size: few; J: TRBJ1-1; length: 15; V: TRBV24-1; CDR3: CATSLTAYMNTEAFF
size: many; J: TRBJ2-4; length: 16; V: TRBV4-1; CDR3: CASSHLTGPAKNIQYF
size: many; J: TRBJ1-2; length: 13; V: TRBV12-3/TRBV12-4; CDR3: CASSADPNYGYTF
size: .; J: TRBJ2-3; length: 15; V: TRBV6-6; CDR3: CASSYLWTTPDTQYF
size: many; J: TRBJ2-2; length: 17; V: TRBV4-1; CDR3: CASSQEGLRINTGELFF
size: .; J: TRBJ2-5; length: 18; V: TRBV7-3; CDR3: CASSPVGEGRPGAETQYF
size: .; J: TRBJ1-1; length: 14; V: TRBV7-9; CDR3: CASTMLTANTEAFF
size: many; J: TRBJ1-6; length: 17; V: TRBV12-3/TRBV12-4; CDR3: CASSLVRASSYNSPLHF
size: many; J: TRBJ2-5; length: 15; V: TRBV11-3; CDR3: CASSSGTSGKETQYF
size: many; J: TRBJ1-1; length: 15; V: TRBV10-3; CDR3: CAISHSGTVNTEAFF
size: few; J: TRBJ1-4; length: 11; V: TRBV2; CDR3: CASNHNEKLFF
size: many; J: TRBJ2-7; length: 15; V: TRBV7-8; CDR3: CASSPGQGAGYEQYF
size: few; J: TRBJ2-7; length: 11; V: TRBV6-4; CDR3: CATGGRYEQYF
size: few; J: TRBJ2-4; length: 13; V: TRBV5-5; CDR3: CASSLPTQNIQYF
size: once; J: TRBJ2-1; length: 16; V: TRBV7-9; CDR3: CASSLRGGGRYNEQLF
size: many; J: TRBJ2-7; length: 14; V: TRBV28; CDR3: CASRIGTGAYEQYF
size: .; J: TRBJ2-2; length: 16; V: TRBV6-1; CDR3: CASSEAVSSGGRELFF
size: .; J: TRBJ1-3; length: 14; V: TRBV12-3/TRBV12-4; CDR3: CASSPLGDGNTIYF
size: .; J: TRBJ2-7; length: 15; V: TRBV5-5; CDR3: CASSLERTAAYEQYF